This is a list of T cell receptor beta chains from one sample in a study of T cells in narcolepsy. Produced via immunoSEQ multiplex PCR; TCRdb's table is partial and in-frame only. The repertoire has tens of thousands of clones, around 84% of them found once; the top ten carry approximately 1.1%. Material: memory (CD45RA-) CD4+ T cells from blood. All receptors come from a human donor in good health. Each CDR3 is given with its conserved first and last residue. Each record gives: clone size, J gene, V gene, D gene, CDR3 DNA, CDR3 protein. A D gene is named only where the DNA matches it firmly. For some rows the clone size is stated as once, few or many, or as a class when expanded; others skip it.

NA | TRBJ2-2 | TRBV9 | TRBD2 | TGTGCCAGCAGCGTAGGGCTAGCGGGGACGAACACCGGGGAGCTGTTTTTT | CASSVGLAGTNTGELFF
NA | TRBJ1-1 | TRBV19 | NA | TGTGCCAGTAGTATTTTGGGGGTGAACACTGAAGCTTTCTTT | CASSILGVNTEAFF
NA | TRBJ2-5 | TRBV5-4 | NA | TGTGCCAGCAGCTTAATGGGAGCGGGAGAGACCCAGTACTTC | CASSLMGAGETQYF
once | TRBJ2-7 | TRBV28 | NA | TGTGCCAGCAGTCTTCGGGGACATAACTACGAGCAGTACTTC | CASSLRGHNYEQYF
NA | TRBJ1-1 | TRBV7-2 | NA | TGTGCCAGCAGTGACCCCGGGGGCACTGAAGCTTTCTTT | CASSDPGGTEAFF
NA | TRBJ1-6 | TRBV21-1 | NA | TGTGCCAGCAGCAAAGAAAATCCGGAGCCCTATAATTCACCCCTCCACTTT | CASSKENPEPYNSPLHF
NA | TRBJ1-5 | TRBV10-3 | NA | TGTGCCATCAGTGAGTATGATAGCAATCAGCCCCAGCATTTT | CAISEYDSNQPQHF
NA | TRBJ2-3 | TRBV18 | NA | TGTGCCAGCTCACCCGGGGATACGCAGTATTTT | CASSPGDTQYF
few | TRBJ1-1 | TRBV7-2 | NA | TGTGCCAGCAGCTTCGGGATGCTAAACACTGAAGCTTTCTTT | CASSFGMLNTEAFF
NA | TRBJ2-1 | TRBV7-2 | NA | TGTGCCAGCAGCCGCGTCAGGGGGGCCGCCAATGAGCAGTTCTTC | CASSRVRGAANEQFF
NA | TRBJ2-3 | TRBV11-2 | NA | TGTGCCAGCTTCGGGGGAGATACGCAGTATTTT | CASFGGDTQYF
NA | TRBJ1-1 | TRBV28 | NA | TGTGCCAGCAGTTCTCCAGGGGCAGGCACTGAAGCTTTCTTT | CASSSPGAGTEAFF
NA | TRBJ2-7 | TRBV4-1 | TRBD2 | TGCGCCAGCAGCCAAGTCTTGGTAGCGGGAGGCCCTCCCTACGAGCAGTACTTC | CASSQVLVAGGPPYEQYF
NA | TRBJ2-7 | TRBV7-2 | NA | TGTGCCAGCAGCCCGGGACCGGGCTACGAGCAGTACTTC | CASSPGPGYEQYF
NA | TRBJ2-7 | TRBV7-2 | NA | TGTGCCAGCAGCCCGAGTCAGGCGCCTTACGAGCAGTACTTC | CASSPSQAPYEQYF
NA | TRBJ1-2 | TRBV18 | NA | TGTGCCAGCTCATTATCCGGGGGAAATTCTAACTATGGCTACACCTTC | CASSLSGGNSNYGYTF
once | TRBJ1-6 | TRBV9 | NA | TGTGCCAGCAGCCCCCCCCCGGGCCATAATTCACCCCTCCACTTT | CASSPPPGHNSPLHF
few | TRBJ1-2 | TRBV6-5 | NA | TGTGCCAGCAGTTACTCGAATACAGGGCCAACGGGTGGCTACACCTTC | CASSYSNTGPTGGYTF
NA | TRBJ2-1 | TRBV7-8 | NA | TGTGCCAGCAGTGGGGGAGGGTTTGGTGGACAGGGCTCGCCCCAGCAGTTCTTC | CASSGGGFGGQGSPQQFF
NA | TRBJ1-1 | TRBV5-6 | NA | TGTGCCAGCAGCCCTACAGGGAGGGGGACTGAAGCTTTCTTT | CASSPTGRGTEAFF
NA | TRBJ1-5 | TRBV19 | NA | TGTGCCAGTAGTATGAGTAGCAATCAGCCCCAGCATTTT | CASSMSSNQPQHF
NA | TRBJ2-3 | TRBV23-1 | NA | TGCGCCAGCAGACCGGGCCCTGGCACAGATACGCAGTATTTT | CASRPGPGTDTQYF
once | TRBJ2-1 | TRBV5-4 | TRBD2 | TGTGCCAGCAGCTTTAGCGGGGGGCTCTACAATGAGCAGTTCTTC | CASSFSGGLYNEQFF
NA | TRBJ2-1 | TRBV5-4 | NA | TGTGCCAGCAGCTTTCAGCGGCGGGTGGGTGAGCAGTTCTTC | CASSFQRRVGEQFF
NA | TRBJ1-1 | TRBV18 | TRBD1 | TGTGCCAGCTCACCCCTCGGGGGGACAGGGGACACTTTCTTT | CASSPLGGTGDTFF
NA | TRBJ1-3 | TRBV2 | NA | TGTGCCAGCAGTGGACAGGGAAACACCATATATTTT | CASSGQGNTIYF
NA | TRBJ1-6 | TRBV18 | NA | TGTGCCAGCTCACAGGGGGTTAATTCACCCCTCCACTTT | CASSQGVNSPLHF
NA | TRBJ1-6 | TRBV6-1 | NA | TGTCCCAACCTCAAGACAGCCGACTATAATTCACCCCTCCACTTT | CPNLKTADYNSPLHF
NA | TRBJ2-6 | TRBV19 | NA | TGTGCCAGTATCCATCCTGGGGCCAACGTCCTGACTTTC | CASIHPGANVLTF
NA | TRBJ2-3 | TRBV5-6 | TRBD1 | TGTGCCAGCAGCTTGGTGGGGACAGGGACCGATACGCAGTATTTT | CASSLVGTGTDTQYF
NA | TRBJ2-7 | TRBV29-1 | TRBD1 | TGCAGCGTTGGGACAGGGAACTACGAGCAGTACTTC | CSVGTGNYEQYF
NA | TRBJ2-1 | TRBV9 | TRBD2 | TGTGCCAGCAGCCCCCGTACTAGCGGGTTTCTCTATGAGCAGTTCTTC | CASSPRTSGFLYEQFF
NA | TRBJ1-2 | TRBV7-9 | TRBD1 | TGTGCCAGCAGCTTAGCGGACAGGGGAGGCGGGGGTGGCTACACCTTC | CASSLADRGGGGGYTF
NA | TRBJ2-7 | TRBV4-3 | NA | TGCGCCAGCAGCCAAAACAGGGTTGGCGAGCAGTACTTC | CASSQNRVGEQYF
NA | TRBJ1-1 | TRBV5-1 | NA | TGCGCCAGCAGCTTGAACACTTGGAACACTGAAGCTTTCTTT | CASSLNTWNTEAFF
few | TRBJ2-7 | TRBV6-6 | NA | TGTGCCAGCAGTTACGGCGGGGCTGTCTACGAGCAGTACTTC | CASSYGGAVYEQYF
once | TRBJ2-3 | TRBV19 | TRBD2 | TGTGCCAGTAGTAGACTAGCGGGAGGTATAGATACGCAGTATTTT | CASSRLAGGIDTQYF
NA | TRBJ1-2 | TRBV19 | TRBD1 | TGTGCCAGTAGTGTTGTCGGGACAGGGGGCAGAGGCTACACCTTC | CASSVVGTGGRGYTF
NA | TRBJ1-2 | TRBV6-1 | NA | TGTGCCAGCAGTCTCGACAGCCTCTATGGCTACACCTTC | CASSLDSLYGYTF
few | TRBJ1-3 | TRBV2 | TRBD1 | TGTGCCAGCAGCAGCCGACAGGGGGCGACGGGAAACACCATATATTTT | CASSSRQGATGNTIYF
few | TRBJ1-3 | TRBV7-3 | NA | TGTGCCAGCAGCACGGGCCAGGGAAACACCATATATTTT | CASSTGQGNTIYF
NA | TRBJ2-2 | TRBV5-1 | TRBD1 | TGCGCCAGCAGCACAGGACAGGGGGCGGGCACCGGGGAGCTGTTTTTT | CASSTGQGAGTGELFF
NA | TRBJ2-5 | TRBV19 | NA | TGTGCCAGTAACCAGGGTCGGCAAGAGACCCAGTACTTC | CASNQGRQETQYF
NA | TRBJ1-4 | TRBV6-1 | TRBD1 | TGTGCCAGCAGTGATCGGACAGGGGGTACGGACAGAGGTGAAAAACTGTTTTTT | CASSDRTGGTDRGEKLFF
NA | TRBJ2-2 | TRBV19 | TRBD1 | TGTGCCAGCAAAGGGACAGGGGGCTTTGGCACCGGGGAGCTGTTTTTT | CASKGTGGFGTGELFF
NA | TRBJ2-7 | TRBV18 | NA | TGTGCCAGCTCACGGGTACACCCCTACGAGCAGTACTTC | CASSRVHPYEQYF
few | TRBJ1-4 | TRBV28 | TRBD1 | TGTGCCAGCAGGCCAGGGGGTACGCAAGAAAAACTGTTTTTT | CASRPGGTQEKLFF
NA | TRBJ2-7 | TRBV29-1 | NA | TGCAGCGTTGAGGTAGCCTACGAGCAGTACTTC | CSVEVAYEQYF
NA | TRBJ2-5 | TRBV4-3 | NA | TGCGCCAGCAGCCAAGACCGGGACCCTAGCGAGACCCAGTACTTC | CASSQDRDPSETQYF
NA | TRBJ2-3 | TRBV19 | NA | TGTGCCAGTGGCCCAGGGGGCACAGATACGCAGTATTTT | CASGPGGTDTQYF
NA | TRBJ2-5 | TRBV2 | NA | TGTGCCAGCAAACTCCCGTACCAAGAGACCCAGTACTTC | CASKLPYQETQYF
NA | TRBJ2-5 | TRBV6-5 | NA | TGTGCCAGCAGCCCCTGGGGTGAGCAGTACTTC | CASSPWGEQYF
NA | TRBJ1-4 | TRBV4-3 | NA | TGCGCCAGCAGCCAAGAGCCCACGGGAGGTAATGAAAAACTGTTTTTT | CASSQEPTGGNEKLFF
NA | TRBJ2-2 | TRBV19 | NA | TGTGCCAGTAGTATTTCGGACACCGGGGAGCTGTTTTTT | CASSISDTGELFF
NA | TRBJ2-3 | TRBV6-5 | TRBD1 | TGTGCCAGCAGTTACCAGGGGGCGCGGACAGATACGCAGTATTTT | CASSYQGARTDTQYF
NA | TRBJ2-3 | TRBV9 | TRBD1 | TGTGCCAGCAGCGTAGCAGGGGGCCATACGCAGTATTTT | CASSVAGGHTQYF
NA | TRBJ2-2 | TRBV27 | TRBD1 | TGTGCCAGCAGATCACAGGGGGGGAACACCGGGGAGCTGTTTTTT | CASRSQGGNTGELFF